The 28 T cell receptor beta chains given below trace back to one sample, sequenced in a study of blood T cells in healthy people across ages. A second PCR of 7 to 11 cycles used a sample-barcoded 5' primer and a J-beta primer mix. MiXCR, applied by TCRdb to the 5' RACE reads, yields one record per CDR3 protein. Of around 520,000 distinct CDR3 sequences in the sample, about a quarter were seen once. These data also formed part of another study, on T cells of mothers and their children.

The sample comprised blood. The receptors stem from a boy younger than 10 in good health.

The V gene is TRBV20-1, the J gene TRBJ2-3, with 7 bases identical to TRBD2. This CDR3 contains 17 residues. Germline CDR1 reads DFQATT; CDR2 reads SNEGSKA (reference sequence). The trim removed 5 bases at V and 0 bases at J, leaving 14 bases unmatched. CDR3 in DNA: TGCAGTGCTTCCTTAGCGGGCGTACTCCATAGCACAGATACGCAGTATTTT. It specifies CSASLAGVLHSTDTQYF.

In its sample, this clonotype was seen many times. CDR3 nucleotide sequence: TGTGCCAGCAGTTACCCAGGTGGGGCTGAAGCTTTCTTT. It yields the protein CASSYPGGAEAFF. The chain links TRBV12-3 or TRBV12-4 to TRBJ1-1; D call uncertain. The CDR3 contains 13 residues. Trimming shortened V by 4 bases and J by 6 bases, and 12 bases separated the two germline ends.

This clonotype was counted between two and nine times. V gene TRBV18 combines with J gene TRBJ1-4; D uncertain. Germline CDR1 reads KGHSH; CDR2 reads LQKENI. The V end was cut by 6 bases, the J end by 0 bases, with 8 bases between. CDR3 length: 14 residues. This chain's CDR3 is CASSPGTTNEKLFF. The CDR3, as DNA: TGTGCCAGCTCTCCAGGAACAACTAATGAAAAACTGTTTTTT.

This clonotype was detected a few times. A junction end diverges from the germline sequence, so it may reflect a read error. V and J are TRBV10-3 and TRBJ1-1; D remains unclear. The germline V gene has CDR1 ENHRY and CDR2 SYGVKD. The CDR3 totals 13 residues. In nucleotides, the CDR3 is TGTGCCATCCGTGAGCTTGGGAACACTGAAGCTTTCTTT. Its translation is CAIRELGNTEAFF.

This clonotype was seen a few times. The chain uses TRBV6-1 and TRBJ2-2; 8 positions agree with TRBD2. Germline lookup yields CDR1 MNHNS and CDR2 SASEGT. V shed 6 bases, J shed 5 bases, and the junction held 17 bases outside the gene matches. This CDR3 region has 18 residues. DNA for the CDR3: TGTGCCAGCAGCCCTCCTTCCCCGGGACTAGGGCTTACCGGGGAGCTGTTTTTT. Protein sequence: CASSPPSPGLGLTGELFF.

This clonotype occurred a few times. The chain has TRBV11-2 and TRBJ2-1; 7 bases fit TRBD1. The CDR3 consists of 17 residues. The junction had 7 bases not matched to a gene; V was cut back by 1 base and J by 1 base. Germline V lookup: CDR1 SGHAT, CDR2 FQNNGV. The CDR3 is CASSLVVGTVSYNEQFF. The DNA of the CDR3 is TGTGCCAGCAGCTTAGTAGTCGGGACAGTTTCCTACAATGAGCAGTTCTTC.

For the CDR3, the DNA is TGTGCCAGCAGCTTTTTGTCCAGGGGCCGCACCGGGGAGCTGTTTTTT. Translating gives CASSFLSRGRTGELFF. The V gene is TRBV7-3, the J gene TRBJ2-2, with D possibly matching TRBD1 (6 bases). The germline gives CDR1 SGHTA, CDR2 FQGTGA. The CDR3 length is 16 residues. Deletions cut 3 bases from V and 4 bases from J, with 15 bases between.

This sequence joins TRBV15 and TRBJ2-7; D uncertain. The germline gives CDR1 LNHNV, CDR2 YYDKDF (reference sequence). The CDR3 consists of 14 residues. Deletions cut 0 bases from V and 0 bases from J, with 6 bases between. The CDR3 spells CATSRDVVSYEQYF. The CDR3 DNA follows: TGTGCCACCAGCAGAGACGTAGTCTCCTACGAGCAGTACTTC.

The gene calls are TRBV29-1 and TRBJ2-1; D call uncertain. In germline, CDR1 is SQVTM, CDR2 ANQGSEA. This CDR3 has 13 amino acids. V shed 5 bases and J shed 0 bases, with 8 bases lying between them. In nucleotides, the CDR3 is TGCAGCGTTCTTGGAATCTCCTACAATGAGCAGTTCTTC. It is translated as CSVLGISYNEQFF.

The gene calls are TRBV27 and TRBJ2-7, with D perhaps TRBD1 (5 bases). This CDR3 comprises 12 residues. Between the trimmed V and J ends, which lost 5 bases and 9 bases, there was a span of 14 bases. Looked up from germline, CDR1 is MNHEY and CDR2 is SMNVEV (reference sequence). The CDR3 bases are TGTGCCAGCAGTCCGGACATAAACCGGCAGTACTTC. Protein product: CASSPDINRQYF.

This clonotype has more than one count but fewer than ten. The chain combines TRBV7-2 with TRBJ2-3; the D call may be TRBD1 or TRBD2 (5 bases each). This CDR3 comprises 15 residues. Per the germline V gene, CDR1 is SGHTA and CDR2 is FQGNSA. V was cut by 5 bases and J by 9 bases, with 21 bases left in between. The CDR3 protein is CASSPHGALSYTQYF. The CDR3 nucleotides are TGTGCCAGCAGCCCTCACGGGGCACTCTCCTACACGCAGTATTTT.

This clonotype was counted many times. In DNA form, the CDR3 reads TGCGCCAGCAGCCAAGAGGTTTCCCTAGGTGAGCAGTTCTTC. This translates into CASSQEVSLGEQFF. V usage is TRBV4-3 and J usage is TRBJ2-5; no clear D. Matching the DNA end better, TRBJ2-1 makes the J call doubtful. CDR3 length: 14 amino acids. Germline V gene sequence: CDR1 LGHNA, CDR2 YSLEER.

This clonotype has more than one count but fewer than ten. This chain joins TRBV2 and TRBJ1-1; no definite D call. In germline, CDR1 is SNHLY, CDR2 FYNNEI. The germline V and J ends were trimmed by 8 bases and 1 base, with 8 bases remaining between them. CDR3 length equals 12 residues. This CDR3 is CASGRRNTEAFF. The CDR3 region has the DNA TGTGCCAGCGGGCGGAGGAACACTGAAGCTTTCTTT.

The rearrangement uses TRBV7-2 and TRBJ2-1; D might be TRBD2 (6 bases). Germline CDR1 and CDR2: SGHTA and FQGNSA. V dropped 5 bases and J dropped 4 bases, with 18 bases sitting between them. The CDR3 spans 16 residues. CDR3 nucleotide sequence: TGTGCCAGCAGCCCAACCGGGGGAGTGGGGTACAATGAGCAGTTCTTC. Its protein product is CASSPTGGVGYNEQFF.

This clonotype was detected only a few times. The V call is TRBV2, the J call TRBJ2-5; tentatively, D is TRBD1 (5 bases). The J call may be mistaken, given a closer DNA end match to TRBJ2-1. This CDR3 is 16 amino acids long. Germline V gene sequence: CDR1 SNHLY, CDR2 FYNNEI. The CDR3 reads CASSEPRPPGYDEQFF. In DNA, the CDR3 is TGTGCCAGCAGTGAACCACGTCCCCCAGGGTACGATGAGCAGTTCTTC.

The chain employs TRBV27 and TRBJ2-7, with 8 bases aligning to TRBD2. The CDR3 extends over 15 amino acids. J lost 5 bases, V lost 2 bases, and 8 bases had no gene match. The germline V gene encodes CDR1 MNHEY and CDR2 SMNVEV (reference sequence). The CDR3 region is CASSLPGTRLDEQYF. The CDR3 nucleotides are TGTGCCAGCAGTTTACCCGGGACTAGGTTGGACGAGCAGTACTTC.

This clonotype was observed a single time. J is TRBJ1-2 and V is TRBV24-1; D not resolved. V lost 2 bases and J lost 1, with 16 bases in between. This CDR3 has 17 amino acids. Germline lookup yields CDR1 KGHDR and CDR2 SFDVKD. The CDR3 sequence is CATSDSRKPTDNYGYTF. The CDR3, as DNA: TGTGCCACCAGTGATTCACGAAAACCTACTGATAACTATGGCTACACCTTC.

This clonotype was detected only a few times. The chain combines TRBV3-1 with TRBJ2-5; D gene uncertain. This CDR3 is built from 14 residues. V lost 0 bases and J 2 bases, leaving 7 bases between the germline ends. Germline lookup yields CDR1 LGHDT and CDR2 YNNKEL (reference sequence). The CDR3 reads CASSQEARQETQYF. Written as DNA, the CDR3 is TGTGCCAGCAGCCAAGAGGCCAGGCAAGAGACCCAGTACTTC.

V gene TRBV2 combines with J gene TRBJ2-7; the D gene is possibly TRBD1 (5 bases). Trimming shortened V by 11 bases and J by 0 bases, and 20 bases separated the two germline ends. The CDR3 contains 15 residues. CDR1 and CDR2 from the germline V gene are SNHLY and FYNNEI. CDR3 bases: TGTGCCGCGGTTATCAGGACACCCAGCTCCTACGAGCAGTACTTC. It codes for CAAVIRTPSSYEQYF.

This clonotype was observed a few times. The V gene is TRBV3-1, the J gene TRBJ1-3; D call uncertain. The germline V gene has CDR1 LGHDT and CDR2 YNNKEL (reference sequence). The CDR3 runs 15 residues. Trimming left V 4 bases short and J 0 bases short, with 10 bases between. The CDR3 region is CASSLDTRSGNTIYF. The CDR3 coding sequence is TGTGCCAGCAGCCTTGACACCCGCTCTGGAAACACCATATATTTT.

This clonotype showed up just a few times. The CDR3 protein is CASRGDSLRSGANVLTF. Written as DNA, the CDR3 is TGTGCCAGCAGGGGAGACAGCCTCCGCTCTGGGGCCAACGTCCTGACTTTC. V gene TRBV2 combines with J gene TRBJ2-6, with D possibly being TRBD1 or TRBD2 (5 bases each). The V gene lost 6 bases and the J gene lost 0 bases, with 15 bases spanning the gap. The CDR3 extends over 17 amino acids. The germline gives CDR1 SNHLY, CDR2 FYNNEI.

The chain links TRBV12-3 or TRBV12-4 to TRBJ2-5; TRBD1 matches at 7 bases. This CDR3 has 15 amino acids. The V and J ends lost 4 bases and 0 bases, in that order; junction bases with no gene match: 5. This CDR3 reads CASSSHGTDQETQYF. The CDR3 region has the DNA TGTGCCAGCAGTTCCCATGGGACAGACCAAGAGACCCAGTACTTC.

CDR3 in amino acids: CASSPGESVYIGELFF. The CDR3 bases are TGTGCCAGCAGCCCGGGAGAAAGCGTCTACATCGGGGAGCTGTTTTTT. The rearrangement joins TRBV7-9 to TRBJ2-2; a possible D gene is TRBD2 (6 bases). The CDR3 totals 16 residues. Trimming took off 5 bases at V and 7 bases at J, with 20 bases between the two ends. In germline, CDR1 is SEHNR, CDR2 FQNEAQ (reference sequence). The variable domain in full, completed from reference TRBV7-9 and TRBJ2-2, reads DTGVSQNPRHKITKRGQNVTFRCDPISEHNRLYWYRQTLGQGPEFLTYFQNEAQLEKSRLLSDRFSAERPKGSFSTLEIQRTEQGDSAMYLCASSPGESVYIGELFFGEGSRLTVL.

The rearrangement uses TRBV19 and TRBJ2-5; D not certain. Judging by the DNA end, TRBJ2-1 fits better; the J call may be wrong. In germline, CDR1 is LNHDA, CDR2 SQIVND (reference sequence). The CDR3 sequence is 13 residues long. The chain's CDR3 is CASSKDANNEQFF. CDR3 nucleotides: TGTGCCAGTAGTAAGGACGCCAACAATGAGCAGTTCTTC.

The genes are TRBV12-3 or TRBV12-4 and TRBJ2-6; 7 bases are shared with TRBD1. Trimming removed 6 bases from V and 2 bases from J; junction bases left unmatched: 10. The CDR3 is 17 residues long. For the CDR3, the DNA is TGTGCCAGCAGCCGAAGGACAGGTTCCCCTGGGGCCAACGTCCTGACTTTC. As protein: CASSRRTGSPGANVLTF.

This clonotype was seen more than once but under ten times. This CDR3 reads CASSSVGAGGYEQYF. Here the CDR3 DNA reads TGTGCCAGCAGTTCCGTGGGGGCGGGAGGCTACGAGCAGTACTTC. The chain joins TRBV27 to TRBJ2-1; 8 bases align to TRBD2. Gene TRBJ2-7 matches the end of the DNA better, so the J call may be wrong. The CDR3 has 15 residues. Germline V gives CDR1 MNHEY, CDR2 SMNVEV (reference sequence).

The CDR3 DNA reads TGTGCCAGCAGTGAACGAGGCGGGAAAATATTGTGGAGGGAGCTGTTTTTT. Translation: CASSERGGKILWRELFF. The chain has TRBV6-1 and TRBJ2-2, with D perhaps matching TRBD2 (6 bases). V lost 2 bases to trimming and J lost 9 bases, with 22 bases between them. CDR1 is MNHNS and CDR2 is SASEGT in the germline V gene. The CDR3 loop spans 17 amino acids.

In this sample, this clonotype turned up a few times. The rearrangement uses TRBV9 and TRBJ2-1, with D possibly TRBD2 on 5 matching bases. Trimming removed 0 bases from V and 0 bases from J, with 7 bases in between. This CDR3 is 15 amino acids long. The V gene's germline CDR1 is SGDLS and CDR2 YYNGEE. CDR3 sequence reads: CASSVAGVSYNEQFF. CDR3 nucleotides: TGTGCCAGCAGCGTAGCCGGGGTCTCCTACAATGAGCAGTTCTTC.